One sample yielded the 2 T cell receptor beta chains listed below, sequenced in a study of Ad26.COV2.S vaccination and SARS-CoV-2 variants. Indicated treatment: some 20 received Ad26.COV2.S at low or high dose, single or two shots; a few received placebo; per-sample allocation not given. All samples were drawn on day 63, counting from the first vaccine or placebo injection. The table came from immunoSEQ multiplex PCR; TCRdb's copy has only in-frame clones and leaves some out. The data show about 350,000 clones, about 85% seen once. The sample in question was peripheral blood, obtained in a trial of Ad26.COV2.S vaccine versus placebo. The receptors derive from a person between 18 and 65 years old who received the Ad26.COV2.S COVID-19 vaccine or a placebo.

The CDR3 here is CASSQRTSGSGTGELFF. DNA of the CDR3: TGCGCCAGCAGCCAAAGGACTAGCGGGAGCGGGACCGGGGAGCTGTTTTTT. V is TRBV4-1 and J is TRBJ2-2; TRBD2 matches 13 bases. CDR1 is MGHRA, CDR2 YSYEKL, per germline. This CDR3 has 17 amino acids. V shed 2 bases and J 5 bases; nucleotides not matched to a gene: 5.

The V and J genes are TRBV19 and TRBJ1-2; D unresolved. The CDR3 sequence is 13 residues long. Deletions cut 0 bases from V and 6 bases from J, with 8 bases between. In germline, CDR1 is LNHDA, CDR2 SQIVND (reference sequence). The CDR3 loop is CASSIDQGDGYTF. CDR3 nucleotide sequence: TGTGCCAGTAGTATAGATCAAGGAGATGGCTACACCTTC.